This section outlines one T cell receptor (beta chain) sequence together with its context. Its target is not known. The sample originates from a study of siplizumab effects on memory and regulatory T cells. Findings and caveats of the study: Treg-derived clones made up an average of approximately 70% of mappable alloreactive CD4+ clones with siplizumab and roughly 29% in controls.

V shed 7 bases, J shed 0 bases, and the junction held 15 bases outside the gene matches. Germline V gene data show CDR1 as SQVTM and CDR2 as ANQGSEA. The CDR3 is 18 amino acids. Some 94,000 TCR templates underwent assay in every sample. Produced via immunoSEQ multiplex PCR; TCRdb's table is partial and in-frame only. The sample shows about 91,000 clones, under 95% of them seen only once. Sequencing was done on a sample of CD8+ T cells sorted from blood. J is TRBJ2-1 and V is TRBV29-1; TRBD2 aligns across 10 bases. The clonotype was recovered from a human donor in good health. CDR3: CSGISPWASGSSYNEQFF. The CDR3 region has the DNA TGCAGCGGAATATCGCCCTGGGCTAGCGGGAGCTCCTACAATGAGCAGTTCTTC.